This entry lists 20 T cell receptor beta chains sequenced from one sample in a study of shared clonotypes between healthy human individuals. Profiling relied on immunoSEQ multiplex PCR, and the TCRdb table lists in-frame clones only, not all of them. The sample records approximately 2,300,000 clones, roughly 92% being singletons. The specimen was naive CD4+ T cells from PBMCs. As for subset: CD45RA+ positively selected. Receptors originate from a young man in good health. Some clones in this sample may be carry-over from other donors' samples.

The chain has TRBV7-2 and TRBJ1-2; 9 nucleotides match TRBD1. In germline, CDR1 is SGHTA, CDR2 FQGNSA. CDR3 size: 14 residues. Trimming took 4 bases from V and 4 from J; bases not matched to a gene: 4. In nucleotides, the CDR3 is TGTGCCAGCAGCTCGAACAGGGGGCTCTATGGCTACACCTTC. This sequence encodes CASSSNRGLYGYTF.

CDR3 DNA: TGTGCCAGCAGCAGACTAGCGGGGCCGGGGAGCACAGATACGCAGTATTTT. Protein: CASSRLAGPGSTDTQYF. The rearrangement links TRBV6-4 to TRBJ2-3; 11 nucleotides line up with TRBD2. Per germline, CDR1 MRHNA and CDR2 SNTAGT. The CDR3 totals 17 residues. V lost 6 bases to trimming and J lost 0 bases; unmatched junction nucleotides: 8.

The chain couples TRBV7-9 to TRBJ2-3, with D possibly called TRBD1 or TRBD2 (6 bases each). V dropped 8 bases and J dropped 6 bases, with 21 bases sitting between them. Per germline, CDR1 SEHNR and CDR2 FQNEAQ (reference sequence). CDR3 length: 15 amino acids. Here the CDR3 reads CASRLGGTSTDTQYF. CDR3 bases: TGTGCCAGCCGCCTAGGGGGGACCAGTACGGATACGCAGTATTTT.

This chain uses TRBV5-1 with TRBJ2-5; no firm D call. V dropped 0 bases and J dropped 4 bases, with 13 bases sitting between them. The CDR3 sequence is 15 residues long. From germline, CDR1 is SGHRS and CDR2 YFSETQ. The CDR3 is CASSLATRRGETQYF. In nucleotides, the CDR3 is TGCGCCAGCAGCTTGGCTACTCGGAGAGGAGAGACCCAGTACTTC.

The CDR3 spells CASSYRQGNGYTF. The DNA of the CDR3 is TGTGCCAGCAGTTACCGACAGGGGAATGGCTACACCTTC. The chain is built from TRBV6-6 and TRBJ1-2; 8 nucleotides align to TRBD1. Germline V lookup: CDR1 MNHNY, CDR2 SVGAGI (reference sequence). The CDR3 covers 13 residues. V trimming: 2 bases; J trimming: 6 bases; junction bases outside the gene matches: 2.

The chain combines TRBV28 with TRBJ2-7; TRBD2 matches at 12 bases. V gave up 5 bases and J gave up 5 bases; unmatched junction bases: 16. CDR1 is MDHEN, CDR2 SYDVKM, per germline. The CDR3 has 18 residues. The DNA of the CDR3 is TGTGCCAGCAGTCCCATACCCCGGCCTAGCGGGAGGGCCGACGAGCAGTACTTC. Translating gives CASSPIPRPSGRADEQYF.

On this clone: Other DNA sequences in this sample translate to the same CDR3. The gene calls are TRBV7-9 and TRBJ1-1, with D possibly being TRBD1 (5 bases). Germline V lookup: CDR1 SEHNR, CDR2 FQNEAQ (reference sequence). Between the trimmed V and J ends, which lost 3 bases and 2 bases, there was a span of 7 bases. This CDR3 contains 13 residues. The chain's CDR3 is CASSFDSNTEAFF. CDR3 sequence (DNA): TGTGCCAGCAGCTTCGACAGCAACACTGAAGCTTTCTTT.

The V call is TRBV6-5, the J call TRBJ2-1; 8 bases match TRBD2. V shed 0 bases, J shed 9 bases, and the junction held 10 bases outside the gene matches. The CDR3 runs to 16 residues. CDR1 and CDR2 from the germline V gene are MNHEY and SVGAGI. In DNA form, the CDR3 reads TGTGCCAGCAGTTACTCGATTCTAGCGGGCAGGGCTGAGCAGTTCTTC. This codes for CASSYSILAGRAEQFF.

This rearrangement joins TRBV14 to TRBJ2-3; 12 bases map to TRBD2. The germline gives CDR1 SGHDN, CDR2 FVKESK. The junction had 2 bases not matched to a gene; V was cut back by 4 bases and J by 0 bases. The CDR3 totals 16 residues. The CDR3 spells CASSRLAGVSTDTQYF. CDR3 nucleotide sequence: TGTGCCAGCAGCCGACTAGCGGGAGTCAGCACAGATACGCAGTATTTT.

V is TRBV7-3 and J is TRBJ2-2; D is unclear. The germline V gene encodes CDR1 SGHTA and CDR2 FQGTGA. This CDR3 comprises 14 residues. V lost 1 base, J lost 2 bases, and 5 bases lay in between. CDR3 loop: CASSLNRNTGELFF. The CDR3 DNA reads TGTGCCAGCAGCTTAAATCGAAACACCGGGGAGCTGTTTTTT.

The chain employs TRBV6-1 and TRBJ2-2; TRBD1 might be the D (5 bases). Germline V gene sequence: CDR1 MNHNS, CDR2 SASEGT. CDR3 length: 14 residues. V lost 6 bases, J lost 1 base, and 9 bases lay in between. The CDR3 sequence is CASRSGMNTGELFF. The CDR3 region has the DNA TGTGCCAGCAGGTCAGGGATGAACACCGGGGAGCTGTTTTTT.

The chain uses TRBV5-1 and TRBJ2-7; D is unresolved. The CDR3 is made up of 16 amino acids. V was trimmed by 2 bases and J by 2 bases, leaving 17 bases between them. CDR1 is SGHRS and CDR2 is YFSETQ in the germline V gene. The CDR3 loop is CASSLGLVVTAYEQYF. The CDR3, as DNA: TGCGCCAGCAGCTTAGGCTTAGTAGTAACCGCCTACGAGCAGTACTTC. The full variable domain, with the rest looked up from reference TRBV5-1 and TRBJ2-7, is KAGVTQTPRYLIKTRGQQVTLSCSPISGHRSVSWYQQTPGQGLQFLFEYFSETQRNKGNFPGRFSGRQFSNSRSEMNVSTLELGDSALYLCASSLGLVVTAYEQYFGPGTRLTVT.

The chain has TRBV4-1 and TRBJ2-5; a possible D gene is TRBD2 (7 bases). CDR3 length equals 16 residues. V lost 0 bases to trimming and J lost 4 bases, with 15 bases between them. Germline V lookup: CDR1 MGHRA, CDR2 YSYEKL. CDR3 bases: TGCGCCAGCAGCCAAGAGGAACTCGCGGGGGCAGAGACCCAGTACTTC. This codes for CASSQEELAGAETQYF.

V gene TRBV5-1 combines with J gene TRBJ2-3, with a tentative D call TRBD1 (5 bases). V gave up 0 bases and J gave up 4 bases, with 12 bases separating them. Germline CDR1 reads SGHRS; CDR2 reads YFSETQ. CDR3 size: 15 residues. The CDR3 protein is CASSLEGLVADTQYF. The CDR3 DNA sequence: TGCGCCAGCAGCTTGGAGGGGCTTGTTGCAGATACGCAGTATTTT.

About this clone: Other DNA sequences in the same sample also yield this CDR3. The chain uses TRBV5-1 and TRBJ2-3, with 10 nucleotides matching TRBD2. V lost 1 base and J lost 0; bases outside the gene matches: 2. The CDR3 extends over 16 amino acids. CDR1 SGHRS and CDR2 YFSETQ come from the germline V gene. CDR3: CASSLTSGISTDTQYF. DNA of the CDR3: TGCGCCAGCAGCTTGACTAGCGGGATAAGCACAGATACGCAGTATTTT.

This clone was seen only once. This chain uses TRBV18 with TRBJ1-2, with D unclear. This CDR3 has 13 amino acids. Germline CDR1 and CDR2: KGHSH and LQKENI. The V and J ends lost 2 bases and 0 bases respectively, with 4 bases between them. In DNA, the CDR3 is TGTGCCAGCTCACCAAGGACTAACTATGGCTACACCTTC. The encoded protein is CASSPRTNYGYTF.

The gene calls are TRBV6-1 and TRBJ2-1, with D hard to call. The V gene lost 4 bases and the J gene lost 5 bases, with 6 bases spanning the gap. The CDR3 is 12 residues long. Germline V gene data show CDR1 as MNHNS and CDR2 as SASEGT. The CDR3 DNA reads as TGTGCCAGCAGTGCCTTACACAATGAGCAGTTCTTC. Translating gives CASSALHNEQFF.

On this clone: A junction end diverges from the germline sequence, so it may reflect a read error. This rearrangement joins TRBV7-9 to TRBJ2-7; 7 positions match TRBD1. Germline V gene lookup returns CDR1 SEHNR and CDR2 FQNEAQ (reference sequence). The length of the CDR3 is 12 residues. This chain's CDR3 is CASKGTADHPHF. In nucleotides, the CDR3 is TGTGCCAGCAAGGGGACAGCCGATCACCCACACTTC.

This sequence joins TRBV20-1 and TRBJ1-2; D might be TRBD1 (5 bases). V was cut by 3 bases and J by 8 bases, with 10 bases left in between. CDR3 length: 11 amino acids. The germline CDR1 and CDR2 sequences are DFQATT and SNEGSKA (reference sequence). The CDR3 loop reads CSASTGRGYTF. In DNA, the CDR3 is TGCAGTGCTAGCACAGGAAGGGGCTACACCTTC.

Worth noting for this clone: Different DNA sequences within this sample yield the same CDR3. V is TRBV18 and J is TRBJ2-7; possible D gene TRBD1, 5 bases. Germline V gives CDR1 KGHSH, CDR2 LQKENI. Between the trimmed V and J ends, which lost 0 bases and 2 bases, there was a span of 5 bases. The CDR3 length is 13 residues. The CDR3, as DNA: TGTGCCAGCTCACCACCGACAGCCTACGAGCAGTACTTC. It yields the protein CASSPPTAYEQYF.